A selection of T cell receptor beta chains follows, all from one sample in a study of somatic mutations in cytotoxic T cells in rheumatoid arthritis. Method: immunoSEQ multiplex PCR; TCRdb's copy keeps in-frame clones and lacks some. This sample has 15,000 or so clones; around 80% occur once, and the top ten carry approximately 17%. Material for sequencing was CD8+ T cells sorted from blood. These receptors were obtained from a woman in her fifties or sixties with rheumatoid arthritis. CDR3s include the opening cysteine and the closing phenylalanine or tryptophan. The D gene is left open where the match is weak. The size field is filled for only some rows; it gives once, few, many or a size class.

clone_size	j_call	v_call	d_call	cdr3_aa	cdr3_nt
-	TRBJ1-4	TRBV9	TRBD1	CASSSRQGADEKLFF	TGTGCCAGCAGCTCCCGACAGGGGGCGGATGAAAAACTGTTTTTT
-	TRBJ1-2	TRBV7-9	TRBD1	CASSGEGQAPYGYTF	TGTGCCAGCAGCGGAGAGGGACAGGCACCCTATGGCTACACCTTC
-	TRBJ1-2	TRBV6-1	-	CASSEAAGQAYGYTF	TGTGCCAGCAGTGAAGCGGCAGGGCAGGCGTATGGCTACACCTTC
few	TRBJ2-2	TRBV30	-	CAWIGYGELFF	TGTGCCTGGATCGGTTACGGGGAGCTGTTTTTT
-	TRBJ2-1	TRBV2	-	CASKYGTDSYNEQFF	TGTGCCAGCAAGTATGGGACGGATTCCTACAATGAGCAGTTCTTC
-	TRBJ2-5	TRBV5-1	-	CASSLVGLDDKTQYF	TGCGCCAGCAGCTTGGTGGGGCTAGACGACAAGACCCAGTACTTC
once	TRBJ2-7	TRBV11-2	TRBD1	CASSPSGTAYEQYF	TGTGCCAGCAGCCCATCCGGGACAGCCTACGAGCAGTACTTC
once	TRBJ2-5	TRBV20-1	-	CSNGKTQYF	TGCAGTAACGGGAAGACCCAGTACTTC
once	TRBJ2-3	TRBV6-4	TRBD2	CASSPGLAATDTQYF	TGTGCCAGCAGCCCGGGACTAGCGGCTACAGATACGCAGTATTTT
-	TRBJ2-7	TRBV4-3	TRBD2	CASSPKTSGSLEQYF	TGCGCCAGCAGCCCGAAGACTAGCGGGAGTCTAGAGCAGTACTTC
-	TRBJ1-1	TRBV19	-	CASSIGVNTEAFF	TGTGCCAGTAGTATAGGAGTGAACACTGAAGCTTTCTTT
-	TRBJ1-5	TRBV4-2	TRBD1	CASSQERGLSNQPQHF	TGTGCCAGCAGCCAAGAAAGGGGGCTTAGCAATCAGCCCCAGCATTTT
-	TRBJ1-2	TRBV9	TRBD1	CASSVGQGVNSGYTF	TGTGCCAGCAGCGTAGGACAGGGGGTAAATAGTGGCTACACCTTC
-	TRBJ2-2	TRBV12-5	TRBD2	CASGWVTSGANTGELFF	TGTGCTAGTGGTTGGGTAACTAGCGGGGCTAACACCGGGGAGCTGTTTTTT
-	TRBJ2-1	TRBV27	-	CASSWGDEQFF	TGTGCCAGCAGTTGGGGGGATGAGCAGTTCTTC
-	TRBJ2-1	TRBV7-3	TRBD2	CASSSPDLAGHQFF	TGTGCCAGCAGCTCGCCCGATCTAGCGGGCCACCAGTTCTTC
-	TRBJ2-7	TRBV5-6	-	CASSLLRTRGYGDEQYF	TGTGCCAGCAGCTTGCTACGGACAAGGGGTTATGGGGACGAGCAGTACTTC
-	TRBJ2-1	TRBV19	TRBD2	CASSISTSGEQFF	TGTGCCAGTAGTATTTCGACTAGCGGCGAGCAGTTCTTC
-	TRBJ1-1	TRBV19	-	CASSSRGGWYTEAFF	TGTGCCAGTAGTTCGAGAGGGGGGTGGTACACTGAAGCTTTCTTT
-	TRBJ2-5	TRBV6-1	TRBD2	CASSGTSGGAETQYF	TGTGCCAGCAGTGGGACTAGCGGGGGGGCAGAGACCCAGTACTTC
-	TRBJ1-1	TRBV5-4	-	CASSSLRGGMNTEAFF	TGTGCCAGCAGCAGCCTTCGGGGCGGAATGAACACTGAAGCTTTCTTT
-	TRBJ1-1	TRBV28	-	CASSLQGGARDF	TGTGCCAGCAGTTTACAGGGAGGAGCGCGGGACTTT
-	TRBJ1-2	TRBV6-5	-	CASSPDLGGYTF	TGTGCCAGCAGTCCGGACCTTGGGGGCTACACCTTC
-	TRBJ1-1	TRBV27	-	CASIPRGADTEAFF	TGTGCCAGCATCCCAAGAGGGGCTGACACTGAAGCTTTCTTT
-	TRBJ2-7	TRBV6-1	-	CASSFRDSAYEQYF	TGTGCCAGCAGTTTCCGGGACTCAGCCTACGAGCAGTACTTC
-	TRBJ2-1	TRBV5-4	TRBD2	CASSVGLAGSSYNEQFF	TGTGCCAGCAGCGTCGGACTAGCGGGGAGCTCCTACAATGAGCAGTTCTTC
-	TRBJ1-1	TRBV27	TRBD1	CASSVTGGYTEAFF	TGTGCCAGCAGTGTAACAGGGGGGTACACTGAAGCTTTCTTT